The source of this T cell receptor (beta chain) is a study of cytomegalovirus exposure and HLA in healthy donors. The table came from immunoSEQ multiplex PCR; TCRdb's copy has only in-frame clones and leaves some out. The profile shows 55,000 to 80,000 clones, around 93% of them singletons. Trimming shortened V by 2 bases and J by 7 bases, and 15 bases separated the two germline ends. This CDR3 region has 14 residues. Germline CDR1 reads LNHDA; CDR2 reads SQIVND (reference sequence). Sequencing used PBMCs. The chain combines TRBV19 with TRBJ2-7, with a weak D call TRBD2 (5 bases). The origin of this receptor is a woman younger than 35 in good health and CMV-seropositive. In nucleotides, the CDR3 is TGTGCCAGTAGTATATCTCTCGGGGTGAGGGAGCAGTACTTC. Translation: CASSISLGVREQYF. The complete variable domain, with remaining parts taken from reference TRBV19 and TRBJ2-7, reads DGGITQSPKYLFRKEGQNVTLSCEQNLNHDAMYWYRQDPGQGLRLIYYSQIVNDFQKGDIAEGYSVSREKKESFPLTVTSAQKNPTAFYLCASSISLGVREQYFGPGTRLTVT.